Listed below are T cell receptor beta chains from one sample, sequenced in a study of beta chain features in type 1 diabetes. TCRdb's copy holds only in-frame clones and misses some; the assay was immunoSEQ multiplex PCR. The sample records about 140,000 clones, 9% to 10% being singletons. Sequenced input: central memory CD4+ T cells from blood. These receptors were obtained from a middle-aged woman in good health. Each CDR3 is given with its conserved first and last residue.

TRBJ1-2,TRBV4-3,CASSQVVGEDGRTF
TRBJ1-5,TRBV29-1,CSVVQGAGQPQHF
TRBJ2-2,TRBV5-1,CASSLAAQGAGELFF
TRBJ2-1,TRBV7-8,CASSPPLAGGYNEQFF
TRBJ2-5,TRBV25-1,CASGDYQTQYF
TRBJ2-5,TRBV5-6,CASSLARKETQYF
TRBJ2-5,TRBV9,CASSRGGGGLETQYF
TRBJ1-5,TRBV6-5,CASRRGKNSNQPQHF
TRBJ1-1,TRBV2,CASKTGRNTEAFF
TRBJ2-5,TRBV2,CASWLKRAQETQYF
TRBJ2-1,TRBV27,CASRLAGLPRGRIGEQFF
TRBJ1-5,TRBV19,CASSTTGGNQPQHF
TRBJ2-1,TRBV7-2,CASSSGLAGGRLNEQFF
TRBJ2-6,TRBV5-1,CASSLQGGRLASGANVLTF
TRBJ2-7,TRBV27,CASSPYATSYEQYF
TRBJ2-3,TRBV2,CASKLAGGPADTQYF
TRBJ2-2,TRBV2,CASTGDTGELFF
TRBJ2-3,TRBV9,CASSGVAGTDTQYF
TRBJ1-2,TRBV5-4,CASTIGGAGPSGSYGYTF